The 25 T cell receptor beta chains in this list originate from one sample, sequenced in a study of blood T cell repertoires in COVID-19. Using immunoSEQ multiplex PCR, the repertoire was profiled, and TCRdb retains in-frame clones only, with some absent. The repertoire holds 200,000 to 250,000 clones, with over 70% as singletons. The sequencing sample was made of PBMCs or T cells enriched from blood (not recorded which). The receptors originated from a woman aged 25 to 45 who had been exposed to COVID-19.

This chain uses TRBV13 with TRBJ2-7, with 12 bases aligning to TRBD1. CDR1 PRHDT and CDR2 FYEKMQ come from the germline V gene (reference sequence). The CDR3 covers 18 residues. The V gene end was trimmed by 0 bases and the J gene end by 1 base; junction bases not matched to a gene: 7. The CDR3 bases are TGTGCCAGCAGCTTAGGCGGGACAGGGGGCGCCCGGTCCTACGAGCAGTACTTC. Its protein product is CASSLGGTGGARSYEQYF.

The chain uses TRBV4-1 and TRBJ1-4; 9 bases are shared with TRBD1. The CDR3 runs to 17 residues. Germline V gives CDR1 MGHRA, CDR2 YSYEKL. V was clipped by 8 bases and J by 3 bases; unmatched bases: 13. CDR3 in DNA: TGCGCCAGCCGCAAACCAACAGGGGGCTCAGCTAATGAAAAACTGTTTTTT. Its protein is CASRKPTGGSANEKLFF.

CDR3 nucleotide sequence: TGCGCCAGCAGCCCCTGGTCGGGGAACACTGAAGCTTTCTTT. This gives the protein CASSPWSGNTEAFF. The rearrangement links TRBV5-1 to TRBJ1-1; D call uncertain. V was clipped by 4 bases and J by 1 base, with 11 bases between them. The CDR3 totals 14 residues. The germline CDR1 and CDR2 sequences are SGHRS and YFSETQ.

A few counts support this clone. The CDR3 nucleotides are TGTGCCTGTCAAACCCGGGACAGACAGGAAAAACTGTTTTTT. Its protein product is CACQTRDRQEKLFF. The rearrangement joins TRBV30 to TRBJ1-4, with TRBD1 matching 7 bases. The germline gives CDR1 GTSNPN, CDR2 SVGIG (reference sequence). The CDR3 is 14 amino acids. The V gene end was trimmed by 6 bases and the J gene end by 8 bases; junction bases not matched to a gene: 12.

The chain is built from TRBV11-2 and TRBJ2-1; 15 bases line up with TRBD2. CDR1 and CDR2 (germline): SGHAT, FQNNGV. This CDR3 region has 18 residues. V shed 4 bases and J 6 bases; nucleotides not matched to a gene: 10. The CDR3 DNA follows: TGTGCCAGCAGCTCTCGGACTAGCGGGAGGGCCGAGCGCAATGAGCAGTTCTTC. Amino acids: CASSSRTSGRAERNEQFF.

The chain has TRBV2 and TRBJ1-1; D gene unclear. There are 13 residues in the CDR3. The ends were cut back, 7 bases at V and 0 bases at J, with 9 bases in the middle. Germline assignment: CDR1 SNHLY and CDR2 FYNNEI. CDR3 nucleotides: TGTGCCAGCAAGGTAGCCATGAACACTGAAGCTTTCTTT. Translated, it gives CASKVAMNTEAFF.

V usage is TRBV13 and J usage is TRBJ2-1; the match to TRBD2 covers 16 bases. Unmatched junction bases numbered 20, after V lost 6 bases and J lost 9 bases. The CDR3 length is 20 residues. Germline-derived CDR1 and CDR2 are PRHDT and FYEKMQ (reference sequence). The CDR3 sequence is CASSFPSPGTSGRERPEQFF. DNA of the CDR3: TGTGCCAGCAGTTTTCCTTCCCCCGGGACTAGCGGGAGGGAGAGGCCTGAGCAGTTCTTC.

The chain joins TRBV19 to TRBJ2-3; D is unclear. Trimming shortened V by 3 bases and J by 6 bases, and 13 bases separated the two germline ends. The CDR3 extends over 14 amino acids. In germline, CDR1 is LNHDA, CDR2 SQIVND (reference sequence). The CDR3 region has the DNA TGTGCCAGTAGTATGGTGGCTAGTAGGGATACGCAGTATTTT. Translated, it gives CASSMVASRDTQYF.

This chain connects TRBV19 to TRBJ1-2; TRBD1 aligns across 7 bases. Germline V CDR1 and CDR2: LNHDA, SQIVND (reference sequence). This CDR3 contains 12 residues. With 8 bases clipped from V and 6 bases from J, the junction kept 6 bases outside the gene matches. CDR3 amino acids: CASFTGEDGYTF. CDR3 nucleotides: TGTGCCAGTTTTACAGGGGAGGATGGCTACACCTTC. The full variable domain, its missing parts supplied by reference TRBV19 and TRBJ1-2, is DGGITQSPKYLFRKEGQNVTLSCEQNLNHDAMYWYRQDPGQGLRLIYYSQIVNDFQKGDIAEGYSVSREKKESFPLTVTSAQKNPTAFYLCASFTGEDGYTFGSGTRLTVV.

The V and J genes are TRBV30 and TRBJ1-2; tentative D call: TRBD1 (6 bases). This CDR3 is built from 14 residues. Germline CDR1 and CDR2: GTSNPN and SVGIG (reference sequence). V was pared by 5 bases and J by 1 base, with 14 bases between. The CDR3 sequence: CAWVPDSFNYGYTF. CDR3 nucleotides: TGTGCCTGGGTCCCGGACAGCTTTAACTATGGCTACACCTTC.

V and J are TRBV2 and TRBJ2-1; 9 positions agree with TRBD1. Trimming took 5 bases from V and 5 from J; bases not matched to a gene: 1. The germline CDR1 and CDR2 sequences are SNHLY and FYNNEI. The CDR3 is 13 amino acids. CDR3 bases: TGTGCCAGCAGTTGGACAGGGGACAATGAGCAGTTCTTC. Amino acid sequence: CASSWTGDNEQFF.

The rearrangement links TRBV15 to TRBJ2-7; no clear D gene. This CDR3 contains 13 residues. V lost 0 bases to trimming and J lost 6 bases, with 9 bases between them. Germline V gene sequence: CDR1 LNHNV, CDR2 YYDKDF (reference sequence). CDR3 nucleotides: TGTGCCACCAGCAGAGATCAGAGAGGCGAGCAGTACTTC. It is translated as CATSRDQRGEQYF.

The chain carries TRBV2 and TRBJ1-4; possible D gene TRBD1, 5 bases. V lost 6 bases and J lost 8, with 16 bases in between. The CDR3 covers 14 residues. Germline-derived CDR1 and CDR2 are SNHLY and FYNNEI. The chain's CDR3 is CASRLTGAGEKLFF. In nucleotides, the CDR3 is TGTGCCAGCAGATTGACCGGGGCGGGGGAAAAACTGTTTTTT.

V usage is TRBV5-1 and J usage is TRBJ1-3, with 12 bases lining up with TRBD1. The CDR3 has 18 residues. Germline values: CDR1 SGHRS, CDR2 YFSETQ. With 4 bases clipped from V and 0 bases from J, the junction kept 8 bases outside the gene matches. This chain's CDR3 is CASSPGTGGRTSGNTIYF. Written as DNA, the CDR3 is TGCGCCAGCAGCCCAGGGACAGGGGGCCGGACCTCTGGAAACACCATATATTTT.

This chain connects TRBV6-1 to TRBJ2-4; a weak D match, TRBD2 (5 bases). Deletions cut 2 bases from V and 1 base from J, with 15 bases between. This CDR3 is built from 17 residues. Germline V gene data show CDR1 as MNHNS and CDR2 as SASEGT. CDR3 DNA sequence: TGTGCCAGCAGTGAAAATCCGAACCCGGGGGCCAAAAACATTCAGTACTTC. Translation gives CASSENPNPGAKNIQYF.

This clone was observed once. This sequence joins TRBV10-2 and TRBJ2-1, with 10 bases that match TRBD1. The CDR3 covers 14 residues. CDR1 and CDR2 (germline): WSHSY, SAAADI. Trimming removed 6 bases from V and 4 bases from J; junction bases left unmatched: 3. CDR3: CASRDRGRYNEQFF. CDR3 nucleotides: TGCGCCAGCAGAGACAGGGGGCGTTACAATGAGCAGTTCTTC.

The V gene is TRBV15, the J gene TRBJ2-1; D might be TRBD2 (6 bases). V was cut by 0 bases and J by 3 bases, with 9 bases left in between. The CDR3 totals 15 residues. Germline values: CDR1 LNHNV, CDR2 YYDKDF (reference sequence). CDR3 residues: CATSRDTGVYNEQFF. DNA for the CDR3: TGTGCCACCAGCAGAGATACGGGGGTCTACAATGAGCAGTTCTTC.

This clone was found a few times. The chain couples TRBV7-9 to TRBJ2-7; 9 bases are a match to TRBD2. This CDR3 spans 17 amino acids. V shed 2 bases and J 7 bases; nucleotides not matched to a gene: 15. Germline CDR1 and CDR2: SEHNR and FQNEAQ (reference sequence). CDR3 in DNA: TGTGCCAGCAGCTTAAGTGGAGCGGCGGGAGGGCCTCGGGAGCAGTACTTC. Translated, it gives CASSLSGAAGGPREQYF.

This clone was observed a handful of times. The genes are TRBV3-1 (or the pseudogene TRBV3-2) and TRBJ1-2; 8 nucleotides line up with TRBD1. The CDR3 is made up of 14 amino acids. Germline lookup yields CDR1 LGHDT and CDR2 YNNKEL (reference sequence). The J segment lost 4 bases and the V segment lost 4 bases, leaving 5 bases of the junction unmatched. CDR3 residues: CASSPPGTGYGYTF. CDR3 in DNA: TGTGCCAGCAGCCCACCCGGGACAGGCTATGGCTACACCTTC.

The chain joins TRBV3-1 (or the pseudogene TRBV3-2) to TRBJ1-4, with D hard to call. The CDR3 consists of 14 residues. Germline V CDR1 and CDR2: LGHDT, YNNKEL (reference sequence). Trimming left V 5 bases short and J 1 base short, with 8 bases between. The CDR3 nucleotides are TGTGCCAGCAGCGAGACACTAACTAATGAAAAACTGTTTTTT. Translated: CASSETLTNEKLFF.

The chain links TRBV19 to TRBJ2-3; the D is unclear. The CDR3 length is 16 residues. The V end was cut by 4 bases, the J end by 1 base, with 15 bases between. CDR1 and CDR2 (germline): LNHDA, SQIVND (reference sequence). The CDR3: CASSNLDHLGTDTQYF. The CDR3 region has the DNA TGTGCCAGTAGTAATTTGGATCATCTAGGCACAGATACGCAGTATTTT.

The chain links TRBV27 to TRBJ1-1; TRBD1 might be the D (6 bases). CDR3 length: 13 residues. From germline, CDR1 is MNHEY and CDR2 SMNVEV (reference sequence). Between the trimmed V and J ends, which lost 5 bases and 4 bases, there was a span of 11 bases. The CDR3 coding sequence is TGTGCCAGCAGTCATACAGGGACCACTGAAGCTTTCTTT. Encoded protein: CASSHTGTTEAFF.

The CDR3 coding sequence is TGTGCCAGCAGCTTGGAAGGGGGCTATCTCTATGGCTACACCTTC. The encoded protein is CASSLEGGYLYGYTF. V and J are TRBV5-4 and TRBJ1-2, with 7 positions matching TRBD1. The germline V gene encodes CDR1 SGHNT and CDR2 YYREEE (reference sequence). J gave up 4 bases and V 0 bases, and 6 bases lay outside the gene matches. This CDR3 is built from 15 residues.

The chain uses TRBV4-2 and TRBJ2-4, with TRBD2 matching 11 bases. CDR1 is LGHNA and CDR2 is YNFKEQ in the germline V gene. The V gene end was trimmed by 2 bases and the J gene end by 2 bases; junction bases not matched to a gene: 8. This CDR3 spans 18 amino acids. Here the CDR3 reads CASSQPDGTSGTKNIQYF. The CDR3 coding sequence is TGTGCCAGCAGCCAACCAGACGGGACTAGCGGAACCAAAAACATTCAGTACTTC.

V and J are TRBV7-6 and TRBJ1-2; D is possibly TRBD1 (5 bases). The CDR3 runs 10 residues. Germline lookup yields CDR1 SGHVS and CDR2 FNYEAQ. V dropped 8 bases and J dropped 8 bases, with 9 bases sitting between them. CDR3 DNA sequence: TGTGCCAGCGGGGCGGGAGGCTACACCTTC. As protein: CASGAGGYTF.